Below are 15 T cell receptor beta chains sequenced from a single sample in a study of T-cell reconstitution after alpha-beta-depleted transplantation in children (dated by TCRdb to the mid-2010s). This specimen's treatment or condition label, interpreted: allogeneic hematopoietic cell transplantation with graft depleted of TCRalphabeta T cells and CD19 B cells. The library was produced with PCR. Reads for this sample came from an Illumina HiSeq 2500. Molecular barcoding was employed in the preparation of TCR libraries, with unique molecular identifiers being used to normalize TCRbeta repertoire quantification. TCRdb ran its own pipeline on the public reads, namely fastp trimming at Q25 and MiXCR clone calling, and kept in-frame beta chains. CDR3 protein duplicates are merged, each entry listing the most common genes and DNA. The sample table contains about 830,000 distinct CDR3 sequences; only one count was recorded for roughly 15% of them. The ten largest account for approximately 5% of the sample.

The sequences come from PBMCs, mostly from graft donor cells, collected 360 days after TCRalphabeta/CD19-depleted stem cell transplant. All receptors derive from a male patient younger than 18 who had a stem cell transplant for acute lymphoblastic leukemia, so the T cells may come from the graft donor.

This clonotype has at least ten counts. This chain links TRBV20-1 with TRBJ2-7; 8 bases align to TRBD2. The germline CDR1 and CDR2 sequences are DFQATT and SNEGSKA (reference sequence). This CDR3 spans 17 amino acids. Unmatched junction bases numbered 15, after V lost 0 bases and J lost 5 bases. CDR3 DNA: TGCAGTGCTAGAGATCCGGCGGGAGGAATAGTTACTAACGAGCAGTACTTC. Translation gives CSARDPAGGIVTNEQYF.

A few counts support this clonotype. The chain carries TRBV29-1 and TRBJ1-2; 9 bases map to TRBD1. J was trimmed by 0 bases and V by 4 bases; bases with no gene match: 9. Germline V CDR1 and CDR2: SQVTM, ANQGSEA. CDR3 length: 16 residues. DNA for the CDR3: TGCAGCGTTGGACGGGACAGGGTTTATCCTAACTATGGCTACACCTTC. Translated: CSVGRDRVYPNYGYTF. The full variable domain, rest sourced from reference TRBV29-1 and TRBJ1-2, is SAVISQKPSRDICQRGTSLTIQCQVDSQVTMMFWYRQQPGQSLTLIATANQGSEATYESGFVIDKFPISRPNLTFSTLTVSNMSPEDSSIYLCSVGRDRVYPNYGYTFGSGTRLTVV.

The V and J genes are TRBV5-1 and TRBJ2-5, with 7 bases that match TRBD2. The CDR3 runs to 15 residues. Germline V lookup: CDR1 SGHRS, CDR2 YFSETQ. The ends lost 0 bases at V and 5 bases at J; junction bases unmatched: 7. The CDR3 region is CASSLGREVEETQYF. DNA of the CDR3: TGCGCCAGCAGCTTGGGACGGGAGGTCGAGGAGACCCAGTACTTC.

The gene calls are TRBV7-6 and TRBJ2-2, with D maybe TRBD2 (5 bases). The CDR3 has 17 amino acids. Germline V gives CDR1 SGHVS, CDR2 FNYEAQ. V was pared by 1 base and J by 4 bases, with 16 bases between. Written as DNA, the CDR3 is TGTGCCAGCAGCTTAGAGGGAGTCCGGCTGAGCACCGGGGAGCTGTTTTTT. Protein sequence: CASSLEGVRLSTGELFF.

The rearrangement links TRBV4-1 to TRBJ2-7; 12 bases map to TRBD2. Germline CDR1 reads MGHRA; CDR2 reads YSYEKL. V shed 0 bases and J 5 bases; nucleotides not matched to a gene: 11. The CDR3 spans 18 residues. CDR3 bases: TGCGCCAGCAGCCAAGATGCGGGTCTAGCGGGAGGGCTAAACGAGCAGTACTTC. Protein product: CASSQDAGLAGGLNEQYF.

The CDR3 nucleotides are TGTGCCAGCAGTGCCCCGGGAGCGGGCCAAGAGACCCAGTACTTC. It codes for CASSAPGAGQETQYF. The gene calls are TRBV12-3 or TRBV12-4 and TRBJ2-5; weak D call: TRBD2 (6 bases). CDR3 length: 15 residues. Between the trimmed V and J ends, which lost 5 bases and 1 base, there was a span of 14 bases.

This clonotype was detected once. The rearrangement joins TRBV14 to TRBJ2-6, with D unclear. With 0 bases removed from V and 2 bases from J, the gap between germline ends came to 8 bases. Germline V gene data show CDR1 as SGHDN and CDR2 as FVKESK. The CDR3 is 16 residues long. DNA of the CDR3: TGTGCCAGCAGCCAAGAACACTGGGCTGGGGCCAACGTCCTGACTTTC. This gives the protein CASSQEHWAGANVLTF.

This clonotype was observed at least ten times. J is TRBJ2-1 and V is TRBV5-1; 8 nucleotides line up with TRBD1. V lost 4 bases and J lost 3; bases outside the gene matches: 6. Germline CDR1 reads SGHRS; CDR2 reads YFSETQ. The CDR3 has 15 amino acids. The CDR3 DNA follows: TGCGCCAGCAGCCCCACAGGGGGAGACTACAATGAGCAGTTCTTC. It translates to CASSPTGGDYNEQFF.

This sequence joins TRBV24-1 and TRBJ1-5; TRBD1 matches at 7 bases. Germline-derived CDR1 and CDR2 are KGHDR and SFDVKD. This CDR3 region has 13 residues. Unmatched junction bases numbered 3, after V lost 5 bases and J lost 6 bases. Here the CDR3 reads CATSGQGGQPQHF. DNA of the CDR3: TGTGCCACCAGTGGACAGGGCGGTCAGCCCCAGCATTTT.

About this clonotype itself: Mismatch with germline at one junction end may stem from a read error. The chain uses TRBV6-1 and TRBJ1-4; D not certain. This CDR3 spans 14 amino acids. Germline CDR1 and CDR2: MNHNS and SASEGT. CDR3 nucleotides: TGTGCCAGCAGGATCAGCGTAACTAATGAAAAACTGTATTTT. Translation: CASRISVTNEKLYF.

This clonotype has a handful of counts. This chain joins TRBV11-1 and TRBJ1-1; 9 bases fit TRBD1. The CDR3 is 18 residues long. V was clipped by 3 bases and J by 2 bases; unmatched bases: 13. Per germline, CDR1 SGHAT and CDR2 FQDESV (reference sequence). CDR3 sequence reads: CASSLGPGQGPSNTEAFF. CDR3 in DNA: TGTGCCAGCAGCTTGGGGCCGGGACAGGGCCCGTCCAACACTGAAGCTTTCTTT.

This clonotype was picked up a small number of times. The chain combines TRBV12-3 or TRBV12-4 with TRBJ2-3; D gene ambiguous. Trimming took off 8 bases at V and 7 bases at J, with 16 bases between the two ends. CDR3 length equals 13 residues. The DNA for the CDR3 is TGTGCCAGCGCTTCTGGAGTACCTAATACGCAGTATTTT. Protein product: CASASGVPNTQYF.

V and J are TRBV7-9 and TRBJ1-3; no definite D call. This CDR3 spans 14 amino acids. Trimming took off 3 bases at V and 2 bases at J, with 8 bases between the two ends. Germline V lookup: CDR1 SEHNR, CDR2 FQNEAQ (reference sequence). CDR3 in DNA: TGTGCCAGCAGCTTGGGCCAGACTGGAAACACCATATATTTT. Translation: CASSLGQTGNTIYF.

The chain joins TRBV20-1 to TRBJ1-1; TRBD1 is a possible D gene (6 bases). In germline, CDR1 is DFQATT, CDR2 SNEGSKA (reference sequence). The V end lost 6 bases, the J end lost 9 bases, and 20 bases lay between the germline ends. CDR3 length: 13 amino acids. As DNA, the CDR3 is TGCAGTGCCCAAATGGATAGGGGGAATCAAGCTTTCTTT. Translation: CSAQMDRGNQAFF.

There are many counts of this clonotype. The chain joins TRBV7-9 to TRBJ2-7; D gene ambiguous. Per germline, CDR1 SEHNR and CDR2 FQNEAQ (reference sequence). V was shortened by 4 bases and J by 5 bases, with 6 bases between the two germline ends. CDR3 length: 11 residues. The CDR3 sequence: CASSSSNEQYF. In DNA, the CDR3 is TGTGCCAGCAGCTCAAGCAACGAGCAGTACTTC.